This T cell receptor beta chain was obtained from a study of blood T cell repertoires in COVID-19. About the study: The United States, Italy and Spain provided the acute and convalescent COVID-19 samples. The analysed material was cDNA or gDNA that came from T cells, B-cell-depleted T cells, or PBMCs.

Recovered Cohort 3 donors showed two negative PCRs, clearance, or symptom resolution. Per the study methods: Nucleated cell counts were estimated from reference gene primer amplification. The repertoire was sequenced with immunoSEQ multiplex PCR; TCRdb's copy has only in-frame clones and lacks some. That table supplies the V and J calls and clone size; D and trimming were determined from the DNA. The table lists a few hundred thousand clones, 85% to 90% of them singletons, with over 3.5% in the top ten. This clone was counted between two and nine times. The same CDR3 is also encoded by other DNA sequences in this sample. The CDR3 sequence is 14 residues long. The germline CDR1 and CDR2 sequences are SGHTS and YDEGEE. V shed 1 base and J shed 0 bases, with 8 bases lying between them.

The source material was PBMCs or T cells enriched from blood (not recorded which). This TCR was recovered from a man aged 25-40 years who had recovered from COVID-19. This chain joins TRBV5-8 and TRBJ2-7, with a tentative D call TRBD2 (5 bases). The CDR3 is CASSLLGSSYEQYF. The CDR3 nucleotides read TGTGCCAGCAGCTTGCTGGGGAGCTCCTACGAGCAGTACTTC.